Presented here are 21 T cell receptor beta chains from one specimen sequenced in a study of identical twins. TCRdb reprocessed the 5' RACE reads via MiXCR and lists one record per CDR3 protein. The sample has hundreds of thousands of distinct CDR3 sequences, 6.5% to 9.5% seen once. Another study also made use of these data, one on yellow fever vaccine responses in identical twins.

Material: memory (CD45RO+) T cells sorted from blood. These receptors came from a woman in her late teens or twenties in good health.

This clonotype showed up many times. The CDR3 nucleotides are TGTGCCAGCAGCTTACTGGGTACGAACACCGGGGAGCTGTTTTTT. As protein: CASSLLGTNTGELFF. The V and J genes are TRBV11-2 and TRBJ2-2; the D is unclear. The V gene lost 2 bases and the J gene lost 0 bases, with 7 bases spanning the gap. CDR1 is SGHAT, CDR2 FQNNGV, per germline. The CDR3 consists of 15 residues.

The chain links TRBV19 to TRBJ2-3; TRBD1 is a possible D gene (7 bases). The CDR3 runs 15 residues. The germline V and J ends were trimmed by 3 bases and 4 bases, with 14 bases remaining between them. Germline-derived CDR1 and CDR2 are LNHDA and SQIVND (reference sequence). CDR3 residues: CASSMGPRGADTQYF. CDR3 nucleotide sequence: TGTGCCAGTAGTATGGGGCCCAGGGGGGCAGATACGCAGTATTTT.

There are a few counts of this clonotype. The chain employs TRBV11-2 and TRBJ2-2; possibly TRBD2 for D (5 bases). Germline-derived CDR1 and CDR2 are SGHAT and FQNNGV. The CDR3 has 15 residues. V was clipped by 7 bases and J by 5 bases, with 17 bases between them. CDR3 coding DNA: TGTGCCAGCACCTCCGACCGACGGGGAACCGGGGAGCTGTTTTTT. This translates into CASTSDRRGTGELFF.

This clonotype was detected only a few times. This sequence joins TRBV5-6 and TRBJ1-1; 8 bases map to TRBD1. The CDR3 spans 15 residues. The junction had 5 bases not matched to a gene; V was cut back by 0 bases and J by 4 bases. The germline V gene has CDR1 SGHDT and CDR2 YYEEEE. CDR3 amino acids: CASSLAGGRGTEAFF. As DNA, the CDR3 is TGTGCCAGCAGCTTGGCAGGGGGCCGTGGCACTGAAGCTTTCTTT. Filled out from reference TRBV5-6 and TRBJ1-1, the complete variable domain reads DAGVTQSPTHLIKTRGQQVTLRCSPKSGHDTVSWYQQALGQGPQFIFQYYEEEERQRGNFPDRFSGHQFPNYSSELNVNALLLGDSALYLCASSLAGGRGTEAFFGQGTRLTVV.

The table lists this clonotype with a few counts. The J gene is TRBJ1-2, the V gene TRBV12-5; maybe TRBD1 (5 bases). This CDR3 spans 16 amino acids. Trimming removed 1 base at V and 8 bases at J, with 20 bases between. The germline V gene encodes CDR1 LGHNT and CDR2 FRNRAP. The CDR3 loop is CASGLDTGTKRMGYTF. CDR3 nucleotides: TGTGCTAGTGGTTTGGACACCGGGACCAAAAGGATGGGCTACACCTTC.

The V gene is TRBV5-1, the J gene TRBJ2-2; 8 nucleotides align to TRBD2. Trimming cost V 0 bases and J 2 bases; bases outside gene matches: 6. The CDR3 sequence is 17 residues long. The germline V gene encodes CDR1 SGHRS and CDR2 YFSETQ. In DNA form, the CDR3 reads TGCGCCAGCAGCTTGGCAGCACTAGCGGTTAACACCGGGGAGCTGTTTTTT. Residues: CASSLAALAVNTGELFF. The full variable domain, with the rest looked up from reference TRBV5-1 and TRBJ2-2, is KAGVTQTPRYLIKTRGQQVTLSCSPISGHRSVSWYQQTPGQGLQFLFEYFSETQRNKGNFPGRFSGRQFSNSRSEMNVSTLELGDSALYLCASSLAALAVNTGELFFGEGSRLTVL.

This clonotype came up a few times. V is TRBV2 and J is TRBJ2-7, with D perhaps TRBD1 (6 bases). CDR1 SNHLY and CDR2 FYNNEI come from the germline V gene. Trimming left V 2 bases short and J 4 bases short, with 21 bases between. The CDR3 is made up of 17 amino acids. CDR3 loop: CASSERGFLGAVYEQYV. The CDR3, as DNA: TGTGCCAGCAGTGAAAGGGGGTTTCTGGGGGCAGTTTACGAGCAGTACGTC.

J is TRBJ2-5 and V is TRBV6-5; 10 nucleotides agree with TRBD2. The CDR3 totals 16 residues. The germline gives CDR1 MNHEY, CDR2 SVGAGI. V lost 2 bases to trimming and J lost 4 bases; unmatched junction nucleotides: 7. The CDR3 reads CASSYAGAGGRETQYF. Written as DNA, the CDR3 is TGTGCCAGCAGTTACGCAGGAGCGGGGGGGAGAGAGACCCAGTACTTC.

This clonotype was seen a handful of times. This chain joins TRBV7-9 and TRBJ1-1; D unresolved. V was shortened by 11 bases and J by 5 bases, with 9 bases between the two germline ends. There are 10 residues in the CDR3. CDR1 and CDR2 (germline): SEHNR, FQNEAQ (reference sequence). The DNA of the CDR3 is TGTGCCTCGCGGGGTACTGAAGCTTTCTTT. Its translation: CASRGTEAFF.

This clonotype has a count of ten or more. V gene TRBV10-3 combines with J gene TRBJ2-1; unclear D gene. This CDR3 has 14 residues. With 11 bases removed from V and 6 bases from J, the gap between germline ends came to 20 bases. Germline V gives CDR1 ENHRY, CDR2 SYGVKD. CDR3 in amino acids: CAVGIRREFNEQFF. In nucleotides, the CDR3 is TGTGCCGTAGGGATACGGCGAGAATTCAATGAGCAGTTCTTC.

This clonotype showed up just a few times. The chain links TRBV11-2 to TRBJ2-1, with TRBD2 matching 9 bases. V dropped 4 bases and J dropped 5; count of bases not matched to a gene: 12. The CDR3 consists of 17 residues. From germline, CDR1 is SGHAT and CDR2 FQNNGV. The CDR3 protein is CASSWPLSGGHHNEQFF. The CDR3 nucleotides are TGTGCCAGCAGCTGGCCCCTAAGCGGGGGGCACCACAATGAGCAGTTCTTC.

CDR3 DNA: TGTGCCAGCCGACTAGCGGGAGGGGGAGCGGATACGCAGTATTTT. It is translated as CASRLAGGGADTQYF. The J gene is TRBJ2-3, the V gene TRBV6-1; the match to TRBD2 covers 14 bases. The V and J ends lost 8 bases and 6 bases, in that order; junction bases with no gene match: 7. From germline, CDR1 is MNHNS and CDR2 SASEGT. The CDR3 runs 15 residues.

The genes are TRBV12-3 or TRBV12-4 and TRBJ2-3; 15 bases are shared with TRBD2. V gave up 6 bases and J gave up 3 bases; unmatched junction bases: 7. CDR3 length: 17 residues. The CDR3 sequence: CASSPRTSGGATDTQYF. CDR3 in DNA: TGTGCCAGCAGCCCTAGGACTAGCGGGGGGGCAACAGATACGCAGTATTTT.

This chain connects TRBV9 to TRBJ2-1, with 9 nucleotides matching TRBD1. Looked up from germline, CDR1 is SGDLS and CDR2 is YYNGEE. The J segment lost 5 bases and the V segment lost 2 bases, leaving 2 bases of the junction unmatched. The CDR3 has 14 amino acids. CDR3 nucleotides: TGTGCCAGCAGCGTCGGGACAGGGAACAATGAGCAGTTCTTC. It specifies CASSVGTGNNEQFF.

J is TRBJ2-3 and V is TRBV28; either TRBD1 or TRBD2 may fit D (5 bases each). The V and J ends lost 5 bases and 2 bases respectively, with 11 bases between them. There are 14 residues in the CDR3. CDR1 MDHEN and CDR2 SYDVKM come from the germline V gene. CDR3 sequence (DNA): TGTGCCAGCAGTCCGGGGACCCACACAGATACGCAGTATTTT. It encodes CASSPGTHTDTQYF.

Only a few counts were recorded for this clonotype. J is TRBJ2-1 and V is TRBV6-1, with TRBD2 as a possible D gene (5 bases). The CDR3 is 16 amino acids. V was shortened by 6 bases and J by 3 bases, with 18 bases between the two germline ends. The V gene's germline CDR1 is MNHNS and CDR2 SASEGT. In DNA form, the CDR3 reads TGTGCCAGCAGACCCCCAGCGGCATATCTCTACAATGAGCAGTTCTTC. Amino acids: CASRPPAAYLYNEQFF.

This clonotype was seen a handful of times. V and J are TRBV11-2 and TRBJ2-7; 10 bases map to TRBD2. Trimming cost V 5 bases and J 2 bases; bases outside gene matches: 9. The CDR3 runs 16 residues. The germline gives CDR1 SGHAT, CDR2 FQNNGV. CDR3 nucleotide sequence: TGTGCCAGCAGCCTCCGACTAGCGGGCGCGGCCTACGAGCAGTACTTC. Encoded protein: CASSLRLAGAAYEQYF.

This clonotype was seen at least ten times. The chain links TRBV28 to TRBJ2-7; 10 positions match TRBD2. CDR3 length equals 15 residues. Trimming removed 6 bases from V and 1 base from J; junction bases left unmatched: 6. Germline assignment: CDR1 MDHEN and CDR2 SYDVKM. CDR3 sequence: CASSSGLAVSYEQYF. As DNA, the CDR3 is TGTGCCAGCAGCTCTGGACTAGCGGTTTCCTACGAGCAGTACTTC.

V is TRBV19 and J is TRBJ1-5; tentative D call: TRBD1 (6 bases). CDR3 length equals 13 residues. V was cut by 11 bases and J by 4 bases, with 15 bases left in between. Germline CDR1 LNHDA, CDR2 SQIVND (reference sequence). This CDR3 is CASSGGPNQPQHF. The CDR3 nucleotides are TGTGCCTCCTCGGGGGGCCCAAATCAGCCCCAGCATTTT.

This clonotype was seen more than once but under ten times. The J gene is TRBJ2-7, the V gene TRBV29-1; 11 nucleotides match TRBD2. CDR1 and CDR2 (germline): SQVTM, ANQGSEA. J lost 2 bases, V lost 7 bases, and 4 bases had no gene match. The CDR3 is made up of 13 amino acids. CDR3 in DNA: TGCAGCGCTCTACTAGCGGGAGCCTACGAGCAGTACTTC. Translation: CSALLAGAYEQYF.

This clonotype was recorded at least ten times. The chain is built from TRBV10-3 and TRBJ1-5, with D unresolved. The CDR3 has 15 amino acids. Germline loops: CDR1 ENHRY, CDR2 SYGVKD. V was pared by 0 bases and J by 1 base, with 7 bases between. The CDR3 protein is CAISESKGSNQPQHF. The DNA of the CDR3 is TGTGCCATCAGTGAGTCTAAAGGGAGCAATCAGCCCCAGCATTTT.